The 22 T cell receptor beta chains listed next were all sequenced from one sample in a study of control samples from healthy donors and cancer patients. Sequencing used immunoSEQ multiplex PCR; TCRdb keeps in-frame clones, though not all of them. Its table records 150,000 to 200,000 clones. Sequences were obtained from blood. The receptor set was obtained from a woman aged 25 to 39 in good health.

CDR3 sequence reads: CASSQVRETQYF. CDR3 nucleotides: TGTGCCAGCAGTCAAGTTAGGGAGACCCAGTACTTC. The chain links TRBV12-3 or TRBV12-4 to TRBJ2-5; D not resolved. Between the trimmed V and J ends, which lost 5 bases and 5 bases, there was a span of 9 bases. The CDR3 covers 12 residues.

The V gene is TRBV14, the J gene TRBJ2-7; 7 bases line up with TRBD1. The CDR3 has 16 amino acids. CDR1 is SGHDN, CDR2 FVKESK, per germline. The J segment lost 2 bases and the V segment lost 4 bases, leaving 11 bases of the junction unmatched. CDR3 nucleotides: TGTGCCAGCAGCCCCCTTGGAGTTCAGGGGGCCTACGAGCAGTACTTC. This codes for CASSPLGVQGAYEQYF. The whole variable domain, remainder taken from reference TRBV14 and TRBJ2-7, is EAGVTQFPSHSVIEKGQTVTLRCDPISGHDNLYWYRRVMGKEIKFLLHFVKESKQDESGMPNNRFLAERTGGTYSTLKVQPAELEDSGVYFCASSPLGVQGAYEQYFGPGTRLTVT.

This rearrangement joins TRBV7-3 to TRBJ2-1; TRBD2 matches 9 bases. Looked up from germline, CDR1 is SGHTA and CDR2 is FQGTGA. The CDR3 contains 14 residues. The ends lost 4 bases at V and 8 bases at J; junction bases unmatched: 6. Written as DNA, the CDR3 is TGTGCCAGCAGCTCAGGACTAGCGTTCGATGAGCAGTTCTTC. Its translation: CASSSGLAFDEQFF.

This chain's CDR3 is CASSPGAGTGELFF. CDR3 DNA: TGTGCCAGCAGCCCAGGGGCAGGCACCGGGGAGCTGTTTTTT. This chain links TRBV7-8 with TRBJ2-2; TRBD1 might be the D (6 bases). Germline assignment: CDR1 SGHVS and CDR2 FQNEAQ. The CDR3 sequence is 14 residues long. Trimming pared 5 bases from V and 4 bases from J, leaving 11 bases between.

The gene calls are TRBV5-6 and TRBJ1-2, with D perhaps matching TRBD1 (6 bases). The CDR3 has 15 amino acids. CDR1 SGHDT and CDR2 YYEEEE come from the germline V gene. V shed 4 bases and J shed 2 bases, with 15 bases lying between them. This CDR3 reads CASSPTPDSNYGYTF. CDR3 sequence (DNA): TGTGCCAGCAGCCCTACACCGGACAGCAACTATGGCTACACCTTC.

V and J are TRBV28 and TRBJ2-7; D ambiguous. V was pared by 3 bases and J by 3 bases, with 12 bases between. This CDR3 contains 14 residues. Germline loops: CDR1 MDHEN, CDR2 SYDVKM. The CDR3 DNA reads TGTGCCAGCAGTTTTGGTCGACAAAACTACGAGCAGTACTTC. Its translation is CASSFGRQNYEQYF. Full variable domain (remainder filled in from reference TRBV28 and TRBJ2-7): DVKVTQSSRYLVKRTGEKVFLECVQDMDHENMFWYRQDPGLGLRLIYFSYDVKMKEKGDIPEGYSVSREKKERFSLILESASTNQTSMYLCASSFGRQNYEQYFGPGTRLTVT.

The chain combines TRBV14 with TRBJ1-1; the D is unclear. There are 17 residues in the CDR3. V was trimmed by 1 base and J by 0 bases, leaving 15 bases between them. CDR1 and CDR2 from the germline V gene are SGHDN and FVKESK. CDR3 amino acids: CASSQVHFRKMNTEAFF. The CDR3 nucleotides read TGTGCCAGCAGCCAAGTACATTTCAGGAAAATGAACACTGAAGCTTTCTTT.

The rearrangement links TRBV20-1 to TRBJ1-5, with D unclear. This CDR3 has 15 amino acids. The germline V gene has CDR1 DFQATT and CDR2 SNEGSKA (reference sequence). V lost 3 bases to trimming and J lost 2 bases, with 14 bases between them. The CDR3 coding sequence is TGCAGTGCTAGTAGCTCGGGCCGGGGCAATCAGCCCCAGCATTTT. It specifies CSASSSGRGNQPQHF.

CDR3 nucleotide sequence: TGTGCCAGCAGCTTATTTTCCGGCAGAACCTACGAGCAGTACTTC. Its translation: CASSLFSGRTYEQYF. This rearrangement joins TRBV7-9 to TRBJ2-7; no firm D call. Trimming stripped 2 bases from V and 2 bases from J, with 13 bases between. The CDR3 contains 15 residues. CDR1 is SEHNR and CDR2 is FQNEAQ in the germline V gene (reference sequence).

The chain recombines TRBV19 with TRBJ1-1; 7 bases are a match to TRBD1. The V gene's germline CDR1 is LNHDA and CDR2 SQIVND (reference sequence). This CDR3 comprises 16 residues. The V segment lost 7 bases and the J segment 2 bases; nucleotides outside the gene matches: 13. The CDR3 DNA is TGTGCCAGTAATGAGGGAACAGGGGCCTTTAACACTGAAGCTTTCTTT. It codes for CASNEGTGAFNTEAFF.

The CDR3 is CASKLRTENTGELFF. CDR3 bases: TGTGCCAGCAAACTGCGGACAGAGAACACCGGGGAGCTGTTTTTT. V and J are TRBV2 and TRBJ2-2; TRBD1 is a possible D gene (6 bases). Germline loops: CDR1 SNHLY, CDR2 FYNNEI. This CDR3 is built from 15 residues. The V and J ends lost 7 bases and 1 base respectively, with 13 bases between them.

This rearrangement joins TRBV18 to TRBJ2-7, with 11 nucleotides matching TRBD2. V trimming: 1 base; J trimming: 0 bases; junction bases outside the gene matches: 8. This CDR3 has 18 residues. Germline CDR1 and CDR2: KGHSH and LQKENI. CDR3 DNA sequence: TGTGCCAGCTCACCACTTACTAGCGGGGGTTCTTCCTCCTACGAGCAGTACTTC. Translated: CASSPLTSGGSSSYEQYF.

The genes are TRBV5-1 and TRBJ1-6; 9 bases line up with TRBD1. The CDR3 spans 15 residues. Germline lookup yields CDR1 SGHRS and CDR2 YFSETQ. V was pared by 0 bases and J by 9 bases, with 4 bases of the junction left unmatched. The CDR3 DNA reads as TGCGCCAGCAGCTTGGCGTGGGACAGGGCTTCACCCCTCCACTTT. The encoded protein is CASSLAWDRASPLHF.

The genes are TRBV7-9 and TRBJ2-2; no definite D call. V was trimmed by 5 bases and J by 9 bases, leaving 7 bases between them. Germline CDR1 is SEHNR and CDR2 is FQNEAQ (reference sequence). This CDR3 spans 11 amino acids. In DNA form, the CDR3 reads TGTGCCAGCAGCCCCACTCGGGAGCTGTTTTTT. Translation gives CASSPTRELFF.

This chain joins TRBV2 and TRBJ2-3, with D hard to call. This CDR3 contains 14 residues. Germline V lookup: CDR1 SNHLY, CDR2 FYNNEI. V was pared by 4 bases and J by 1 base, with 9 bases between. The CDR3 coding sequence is TGTGCCAGCAGTGGTGGCGATGGCACAGATACGCAGTATTTT. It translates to CASSGGDGTDTQYF.

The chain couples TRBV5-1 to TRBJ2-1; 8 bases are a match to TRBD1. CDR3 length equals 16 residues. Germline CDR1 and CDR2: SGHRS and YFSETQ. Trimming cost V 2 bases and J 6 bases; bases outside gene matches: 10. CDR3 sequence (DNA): TGCGCCAGCAGCTTTAAGTCGGACAGGGTCGGCAATGAGCAGTTCTTC. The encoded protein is CASSFKSDRVGNEQFF.

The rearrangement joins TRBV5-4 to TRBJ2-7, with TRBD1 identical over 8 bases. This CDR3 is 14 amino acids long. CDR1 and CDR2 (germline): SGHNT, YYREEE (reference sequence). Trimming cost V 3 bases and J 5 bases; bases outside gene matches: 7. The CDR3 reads CASSSRQGRNEQYF. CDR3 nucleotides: TGTGCCAGCAGCTCGCGACAGGGGAGAAACGAGCAGTACTTC.

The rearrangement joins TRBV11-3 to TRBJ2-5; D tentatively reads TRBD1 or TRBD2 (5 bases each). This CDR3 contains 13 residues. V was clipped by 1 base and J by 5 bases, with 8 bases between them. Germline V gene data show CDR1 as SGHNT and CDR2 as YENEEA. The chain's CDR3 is CASSLAGTETQYF. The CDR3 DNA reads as TGTGCCAGCAGCTTAGCTGGGACCGAGACCCAGTACTTC. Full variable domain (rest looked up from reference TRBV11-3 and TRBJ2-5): EAGVVQSPRYKIIEKKQPVAFWCNPISGHNTLYWYLQNLGQGPELLIRYENEEAVDDSQLPKDRFSAERLKGVDSTLKIQPAELGDSAVYLCASSLAGTETQYFGPGTRLLVL.

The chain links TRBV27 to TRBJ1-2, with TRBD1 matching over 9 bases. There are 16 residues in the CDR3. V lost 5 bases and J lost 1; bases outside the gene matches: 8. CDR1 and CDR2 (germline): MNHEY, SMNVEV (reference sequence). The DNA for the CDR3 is TGTGCCAGCAGTGCCGGACAGGGGAGGGTTAACTATGGCTACACCTTC. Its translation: CASSAGQGRVNYGYTF.

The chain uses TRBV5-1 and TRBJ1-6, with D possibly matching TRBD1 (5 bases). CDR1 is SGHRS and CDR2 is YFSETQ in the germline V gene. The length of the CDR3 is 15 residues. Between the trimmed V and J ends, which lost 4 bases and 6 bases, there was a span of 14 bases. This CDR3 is CASSPGGNFNSPLHF. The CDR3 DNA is TGCGCCAGCAGCCCCGGGGGAAACTTTAATTCACCCCTCCACTTT.

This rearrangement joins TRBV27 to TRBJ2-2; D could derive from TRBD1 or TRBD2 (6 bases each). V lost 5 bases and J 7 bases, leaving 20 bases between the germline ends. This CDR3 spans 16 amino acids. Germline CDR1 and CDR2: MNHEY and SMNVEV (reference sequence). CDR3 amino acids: CASSGREQGRSGELFF. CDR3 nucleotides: TGTGCCAGCAGTGGACGGGAGCAGGGGAGGAGCGGGGAGCTGTTTTTT.

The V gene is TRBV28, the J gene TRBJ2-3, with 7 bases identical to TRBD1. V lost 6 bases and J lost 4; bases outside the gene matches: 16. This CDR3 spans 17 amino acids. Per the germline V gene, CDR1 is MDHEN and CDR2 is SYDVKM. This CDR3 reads CASRTGNERWSSDTQYF. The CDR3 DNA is TGTGCCAGCAGGACAGGGAACGAACGATGGTCATCAGATACGCAGTATTTT.